Listed below are T cell receptor beta chains from one sample, sequenced in a study of T cells in Graves' hyperthyroidism and ophthalmopathy. TCRdb reprocessed the multiplex PCR reads with MiXCR, giving one entry per CDR3 protein. The data hold hundreds of thousands of distinct CDR3 sequences, with around 16% observed a single time. The sample comprised blood. The receptors derive from a woman in her thirties with Graves' hyperthyroidism. The CDR3 runs from the conserved cysteine through the conserved F or W. A D gene is named only where the DNA matches it firmly. Size tells how often a clone was seen (once, few, many) or the class of an expanded clone, and some rows leave it out.

J: TRBJ2-3; size: -; V: TRBV10-2; D: TRBD2; DNA: TGCGCCAGCAGTGAGTATGCTAGCGGGAGGGCCATGGATACGCAGTATTTT; CDR3: CASSEYASGRAMDTQYF
J: TRBJ1-1; size: few; V: TRBV12-3/TRBV12-4; D: TRBD1; DNA: TGTGCCAGCAGTTTAAGGGGGACAGGGGGCGTACGCACTGAAGCTTTCTTT; CDR3: CASSLRGTGGVRTEAFF
J: TRBJ1-1; size: many; V: TRBV20-1; D: -; DNA: TGCAGTGCTAAACAGCGAACTGAAGCTTTCTTT; CDR3: CSAKQRTEAFF
J: TRBJ2-7; size: many; V: TRBV28; D: TRBD1; DNA: TGTGCCAGCAGGCCCACACCGGGACAGGGGGTTGACGAGCAGTACTTC; CDR3: CASRPTPGQGVDEQYF
J: TRBJ2-7; size: few; V: TRBV5-1; D: TRBD2; DNA: TGCGCCAGCAGCGAAACAGCGGGAGATACGGGCGAGCAGTACTTC; CDR3: CASSETAGDTGEQYF
J: TRBJ2-1; size: few; V: TRBV2; D: -; DNA: TGTGCCAGCAGTGACCCTAAAAGCTCCTACAATGAGCAGTTCTTC; CDR3: CASSDPKSSYNEQFF
J: TRBJ2-2; size: -; V: TRBV7-3; D: -; DNA: TGTGCCAGCAGCTTAGATCAGCTAGCCGGGGAGCTGTTTTTT; CDR3: CASSLDQLAGELFF
J: TRBJ1-5; size: many; V: TRBV27; D: -; DNA: TGTGCCAGCAGTCCTTGGGGTGGGGCTCAGCCCCAGCATTTT; CDR3: CASSPWGGAQPQHF
J: TRBJ1-2; size: -; V: TRBV7-2; D: TRBD1; DNA: TGTGCCAGCAGCCCAGGGGGCGCAGCTAACTATGGCTACACCTTC; CDR3: CASSPGGAANYGYTF
J: TRBJ2-2; size: few; V: TRBV11-3; D: TRBD1; DNA: TGTGCCAGCAGCGAACAGGGGGGAAGCACCGGGGAGCTGTTTTTT; CDR3: CASSEQGGSTGELFF
J: TRBJ1-4; size: many; V: TRBV5-1; D: TRBD1; DNA: TGCGCCAGCAGCAGGGACAGGACATATAATGAAAAACTGTTTTTT; CDR3: CASSRDRTYNEKLFF
J: TRBJ1-5; size: few; V: TRBV28; D: TRBD1; DNA: TGTGCCAGCAGTCCTCACAGGGGCGGGGATCAGCCCCAGCATTTT; CDR3: CASSPHRGGDQPQHF
J: TRBJ1-4; size: -; V: TRBV7-9; D: -; DNA: TGTGCCAGCAGCTTAGGGGCGGGATATGAAAAACTGTTTTTT; CDR3: CASSLGAGYEKLFF
J: TRBJ2-3; size: -; V: TRBV6-1; D: TRBD2; DNA: TGTGCCAGCAGTCCGGGTTTAGCGGGAGCCACAGATACGCAGTATTTT; CDR3: CASSPGLAGATDTQYF
J: TRBJ1-1; size: many; V: TRBV28; D: TRBD1; DNA: TGTGCCAGCAGTACGACAGGGGGCGCGTTGCTGAACACTGAAGCTTTCTTT; CDR3: CASSTTGGALLNTEAFF
J: TRBJ2-3; size: few; V: TRBV29-1; D: -; DNA: TGCAGCGTTGAAAGTAATACGCAGTATTTT; CDR3: CSVESNTQYF
J: TRBJ2-7; size: many; V: TRBV2; D: -; DNA: TGTGCCAGCAGTGAGGGAGGCCCAGGGTACGAGCAGTACTTC; CDR3: CASSEGGPGYEQYF
J: TRBJ2-4; size: -; V: TRBV27; D: -; DNA: TGTGCCAGTCCCGATGGGACAAGGGTCAAAAACATTCAGTACTTC; CDR3: CASPDGTRVKNIQYF
J: TRBJ1-2; size: -; V: TRBV25-1; D: -; DNA: TGTGCCAGCTCTAGGGATGTCTATGGCTACACCTTC; CDR3: CASSRDVYGYTF
J: TRBJ2-5; size: many; V: TRBV7-2; D: -; DNA: TGTGCCAGCAGCCAAGGACACACGCAAGAGACCCAGTACTTC; CDR3: CASSQGHTQETQYF
J: TRBJ2-7; size: many; V: TRBV30; D: TRBD2; DNA: TGTGCCTGGAGGGGTATCGGGACTAGCGAGCAGTACTTC; CDR3: CAWRGIGTSEQYF
J: TRBJ1-5; size: many; V: TRBV12-3/TRBV12-4; D: TRBD1; DNA: TGTGCCAGCCAAGGCCGGGACAGGGGTTTTCTCAGCAATCAGCCCCAGCATTTT; CDR3: CASQGRDRGFLSNQPQHF
J: TRBJ1-1; size: many; V: TRBV7-2; D: TRBD1; DNA: TGTGCCAGCAGCCCCCCGGGACAGGGGTACACTGAAGCTTTCTTT; CDR3: CASSPPGQGYTEAFF
J: TRBJ2-1; size: -; V: TRBV5-1; D: TRBD2; DNA: TGCGCCAGCAGCTTGGGACTAGCGGGAGTTGGATACAATGAGCAGTTCTTC; CDR3: CASSLGLAGVGYNEQFF
J: TRBJ2-1; size: -; V: TRBV10-2; D: TRBD1; DNA: TGCGCCAGCGGGACAGTCCTTACCAATGAGCAGTTCTTC; CDR3: CASGTVLTNEQFF
J: TRBJ1-2; size: many; V: TRBV3-1; D: -; DNA: TGTGCCAGCAGCCGAAGTCTCGGGTTTGCTAACTATGGCTACACCTTC; CDR3: CASSRSLGFANYGYTF
J: TRBJ2-6; size: few; V: TRBV4-2; D: TRBD1; DNA: TGTGCCAGCAGCCAGACAGGGTCTGGGGCCAACGTCCTGACTTTC; CDR3: CASSQTGSGANVLTF
J: TRBJ2-5; size: many; V: TRBV7-9; D: -; DNA: TGTGCCAGCAGCTTAGTCCCAGGGACCCAGTACTTC; CDR3: CASSLVPGTQYF
J: TRBJ1-1; size: many; V: TRBV9; D: -; DNA: TGTGCCAGCCAGAGACAACCAAACACTGAAGCTTTCTTT; CDR3: CASQRQPNTEAFF
J: TRBJ2-7; size: many; V: TRBV6-1; D: TRBD2; DNA: TGTGCCAGCAGTGGGACTAGCAACTACGAGCAGTACTTC; CDR3: CASSGTSNYEQYF
J: TRBJ2-7; size: many; V: TRBV20-1; D: -; DNA: TGCAGTGCTAGGATGGACCCCTACGAGCAGTACTTC; CDR3: CSARMDPYEQYF
J: TRBJ2-1; size: -; V: TRBV29-1; D: TRBD1; DNA: TGCAGCGTTGGGGGACAGGGGGCATACAATGAGCAGTTCTTC; CDR3: CSVGGQGAYNEQFF
J: TRBJ2-2; size: few; V: TRBV12-3/TRBV12-4; D: TRBD2; DNA: TGTGCCAGCAGGGCCGCTAGCGGGAGGAACACCGGGGAGCTGTTTTTT; CDR3: CASRAASGRNTGELFF
J: TRBJ2-3; size: -; V: TRBV4-1; D: TRBD1; DNA: TGCGCCAGCAGGCCCATACAGGGGATCACAGATACGCAGTATTTT; CDR3: CASRPIQGITDTQYF
J: TRBJ1-6; size: -; V: TRBV16; D: -; DNA: TGTGCCAGCAGCCAATCGGCGGGACTGTATAATTCACCCCTCCACTTT; CDR3: CASSQSAGLYNSPLHF
J: TRBJ2-7; size: -; V: TRBV14; D: -; DNA: TGTGCCAGCAGCCAAGAGATGAAATCCTACGAGCAGTACTTC; CDR3: CASSQEMKSYEQYF
J: TRBJ2-1; size: few; V: TRBV20-1; D: TRBD2; DNA: TGCACACGGGGGAGCGGGAGCCACAATGAGCAGTTCTTC; CDR3: CTRGSGSHNEQFF
J: TRBJ1-5; size: few; V: TRBV7-2; D: -; DNA: TGTGCCAGCAGCCCCACCGAGAGCCAGCCCCAGCATTTT; CDR3: CASSPTESQPQHF
J: TRBJ2-7; size: -; V: TRBV29-1; D: -; DNA: TGCAGCGCGGCCCCTACAGGGTACGAGCAGTACTTC; CDR3: CSAAPTGYEQYF
J: TRBJ1-2; size: -; V: TRBV28; D: -; DNA: TGTGCCAGCAGACCACAGCTCAGGGACGGCTACACCTTC; CDR3: CASRPQLRDGYTF
J: TRBJ2-1; size: -; V: TRBV9; D: -; DNA: TGTGCCAGCAGCATAAATATTGGAGAGCAGTTCTTC; CDR3: CASSINIGEQFF
J: TRBJ2-5; size: many; V: TRBV7-9; D: TRBD2; DNA: TGTGCCAGCAGGACCTCTTGGCGGGAGGAAGAGACCCAGTACTTC; CDR3: CASRTSWREEETQYF
J: TRBJ2-2; size: -; V: TRBV11-2; D: -; DNA: TGTGCCAGCAGCTCCGGGCGTACTGTTACCGGGGAGCTGTTTTTT; CDR3: CASSSGRTVTGELFF
J: TRBJ1-5; size: many; V: TRBV6-2/TRBV6-3; D: -; DNA: TGTGCCAGCAGTTACTTAAGCGGGAATCAGCCCCAGCATTTT; CDR3: CASSYLSGNQPQHF
J: TRBJ2-7; size: many; V: TRBV6-6; D: TRBD2; DNA: TGTGCCAGCAGTTACCTCCACCCGCTGGACACAAGGGAGTGGGAGGGCCTCTACGAGCAGTACTTC; CDR3: CASSYLHPLDTREWEGLYEQYF
J: TRBJ2-7; size: many; V: TRBV3-1; D: TRBD2; DNA: TGTGCCAGCAGCCTCGGGACTAGCGGAATCGAGCAGTACTTC; CDR3: CASSLGTSGIEQYF
J: TRBJ2-1; size: many; V: TRBV20-1; D: -; DNA: TGCAGTGCGTCCGGGAGCTCGAGCTCCTACAATGAGCAGTTCTTC; CDR3: CSASGSSSSYNEQFF
J: TRBJ1-5; size: many; V: TRBV7-2; D: -; DNA: TGTGCCAGCAGCTTAGTCTGGGAGTCCTACGATAGCAATCAGCCCCAGCATTTT; CDR3: CASSLVWESYDSNQPQHF
J: TRBJ2-7; size: many; V: TRBV27; D: -; DNA: TGTGCCAGCAGCGGTTACGAGCAGCAGTACTTC; CDR3: CASSGYEQQYF
J: TRBJ2-7; size: many; V: TRBV30; D: TRBD1; DNA: TGTGCCTGGAGTCTCAGGGGGAGCTACGAGCAGTACTTC; CDR3: CAWSLRGSYEQYF
J: TRBJ2-1; size: -; V: TRBV27; D: -; DNA: TGTGCCAGCAGTGATTCCCCGGGGGGCTTTTCCAATGAGCAGTTCTTC; CDR3: CASSDSPGGFSNEQFF
J: TRBJ2-5; size: -; V: TRBV12-3/TRBV12-4; D: -; DNA: TGTGCGTCCGGGGTCGGCGTGTGGGAGACCCAGTACTTC; CDR3: CASGVGVWETQYF
J: TRBJ2-5; size: -; V: TRBV4-2; D: TRBD1; DNA: TGTGCCAGCAGCCAGTCGACAGGGGGGACCCAAGAGACCCAGTACTTC; CDR3: CASSQSTGGTQETQYF
J: TRBJ1-4; size: few; V: TRBV7-9; D: -; DNA: TGTGCCAGCAGCTTAAGCCAGGGGAACGAAAAACTGTTTTTT; CDR3: CASSLSQGNEKLFF